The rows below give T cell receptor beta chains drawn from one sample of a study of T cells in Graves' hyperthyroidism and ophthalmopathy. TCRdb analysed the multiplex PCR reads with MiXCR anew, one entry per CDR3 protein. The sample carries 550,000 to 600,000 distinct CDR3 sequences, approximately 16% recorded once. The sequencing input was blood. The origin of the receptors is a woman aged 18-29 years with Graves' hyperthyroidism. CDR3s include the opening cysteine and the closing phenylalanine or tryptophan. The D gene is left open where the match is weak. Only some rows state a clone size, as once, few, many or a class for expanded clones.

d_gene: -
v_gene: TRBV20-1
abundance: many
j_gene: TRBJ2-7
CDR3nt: TGCAGTGGGCTGTTCCGGCTTCAGCAGTACTTC
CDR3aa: CSGLFRLQQYF

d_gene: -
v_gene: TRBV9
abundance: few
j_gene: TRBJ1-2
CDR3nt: TGTGCCAGCAGCGTAGGGTTCCTTTCGACTGGCTACACCTTC
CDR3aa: CASSVGFLSTGYTF

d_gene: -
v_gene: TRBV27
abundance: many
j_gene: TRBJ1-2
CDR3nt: TGTGCCAGCAGTTTATCTGTGTCTGGGTATACTAACTATGGCTACACCTTC
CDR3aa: CASSLSVSGYTNYGYTF

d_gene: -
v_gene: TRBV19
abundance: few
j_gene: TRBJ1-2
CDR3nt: TGTGCCAGTAAGGTTTTTGGCACCTACTATGGCTACACCTTC
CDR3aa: CASKVFGTYYGYTF

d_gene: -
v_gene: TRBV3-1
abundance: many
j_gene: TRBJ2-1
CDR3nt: TGTGCCAGCAGCCCCGCAAGTGGGGGTTACAATGAGCAGTTCTTC
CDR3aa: CASSPASGGYNEQFF

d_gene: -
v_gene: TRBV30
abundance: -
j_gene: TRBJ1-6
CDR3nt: TGTGCCTGGAGTGAGGGCGGCAATTCACCCCTCCACTTT
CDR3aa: CAWSEGGNSPLHF

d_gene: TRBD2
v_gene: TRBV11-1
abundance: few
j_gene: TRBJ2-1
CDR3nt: TGTGCCAGCAGCTTAGTAGCTAGCGGGCCAAATGAGCAGTTCTTC
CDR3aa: CASSLVASGPNEQFF

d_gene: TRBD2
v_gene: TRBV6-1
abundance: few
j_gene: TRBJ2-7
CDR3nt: TGTGCCAGCAGTCTTGAGACTAGCGGGTACGAGCAGTACTTC
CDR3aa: CASSLETSGYEQYF

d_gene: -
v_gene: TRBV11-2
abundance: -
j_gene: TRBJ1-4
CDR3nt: TGTGCCAGCAGATTATACATAGGGGGGGCAACTAATGAAAAACTGTTTTTT
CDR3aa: CASRLYIGGATNEKLFF

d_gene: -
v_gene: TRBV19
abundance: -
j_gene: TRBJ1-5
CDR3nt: TGTGCCAGTACCCCTCTGGGGGGGGCCGGCCGGGGGCCCCAGCATTTT
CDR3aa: CASTPLGGAGRGPQHF

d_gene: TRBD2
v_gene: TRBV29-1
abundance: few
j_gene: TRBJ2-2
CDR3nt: TGCAGCGTGGGACTAGCCAGAACCGGGGAGCTGTTTTTT
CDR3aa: CSVGLARTGELFF

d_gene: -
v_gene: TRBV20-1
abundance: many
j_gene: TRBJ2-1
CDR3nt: TGCAGTGCTGGTGGGGCAGGTTACAATGAGCAGTTCTTC
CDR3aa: CSAGGAGYNEQFF

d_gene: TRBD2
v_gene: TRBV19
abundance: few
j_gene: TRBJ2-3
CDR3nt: TGTGCCAGTAGCCGCAAGGGAGTCGCGGGAGTCTTGGATACGCAGTATTTT
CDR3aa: CASSRKGVAGVLDTQYF

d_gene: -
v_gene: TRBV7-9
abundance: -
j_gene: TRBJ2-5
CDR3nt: TGTGCCAGCAGCTTACGAGGGTACCAAGAGACCCGGTACTTC
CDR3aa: CASSLRGYQETRYF

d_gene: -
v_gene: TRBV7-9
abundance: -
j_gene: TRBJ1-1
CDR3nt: TGTGCCAGCAGCTTATCGTCGGTGGCCGAAGCTTTCTTT
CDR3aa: CASSLSSVAEAFF

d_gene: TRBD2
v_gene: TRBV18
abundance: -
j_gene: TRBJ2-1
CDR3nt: TGTGCCAGCTCACCACCCGAAACCGGGACTAGGCTCAATGAGCAGTTCTTC
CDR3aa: CASSPPETGTRLNEQFF

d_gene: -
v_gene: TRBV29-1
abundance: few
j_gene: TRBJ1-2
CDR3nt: TGCAGCACTGACTCCAGAGAGGCTAACTATGGCTACACCTTC
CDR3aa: CSTDSREANYGYTF

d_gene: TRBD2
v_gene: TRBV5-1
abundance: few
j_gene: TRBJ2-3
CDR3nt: TGCGCCAGCAGCTCGCGATCAACTAGCGGGAGAGGGAATACGCAGTATTTT
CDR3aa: CASSSRSTSGRGNTQYF

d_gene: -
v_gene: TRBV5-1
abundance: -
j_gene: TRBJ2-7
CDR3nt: TGCGCCAGCAGCTGGACTGGGGACGAGCAGTACTTC
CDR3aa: CASSWTGDEQYF